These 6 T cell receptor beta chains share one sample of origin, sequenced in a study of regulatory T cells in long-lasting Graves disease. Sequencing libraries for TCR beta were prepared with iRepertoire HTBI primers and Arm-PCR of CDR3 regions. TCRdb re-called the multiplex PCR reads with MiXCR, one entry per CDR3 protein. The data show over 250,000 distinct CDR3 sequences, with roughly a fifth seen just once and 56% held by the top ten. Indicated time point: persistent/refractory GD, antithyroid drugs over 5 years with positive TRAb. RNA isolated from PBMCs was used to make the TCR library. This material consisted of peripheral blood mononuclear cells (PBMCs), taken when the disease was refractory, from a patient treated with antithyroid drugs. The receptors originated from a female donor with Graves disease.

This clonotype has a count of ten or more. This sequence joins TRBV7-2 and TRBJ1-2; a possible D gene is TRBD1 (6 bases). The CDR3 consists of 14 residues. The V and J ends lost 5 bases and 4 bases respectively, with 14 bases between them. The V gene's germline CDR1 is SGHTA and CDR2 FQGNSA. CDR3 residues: CASSPGAWGYGYTF. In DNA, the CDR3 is TGTGCCAGCAGCCCAGGGGCTTGGGGCTATGGCTACACCTTC.

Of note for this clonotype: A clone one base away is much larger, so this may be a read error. CDR3 bases: TGTGCCAGCGCCGGCGGCGGATGGGGGAACACTAAAGCTTTCTTT. Translation: CASAGGGWGNTKAFF. This sequence joins TRBV6-1 and TRBJ1-1; possibly TRBD1 for D (5 bases). This CDR3 has 15 amino acids. CDR1 and CDR2 (germline): MNHNS, SASEGT.

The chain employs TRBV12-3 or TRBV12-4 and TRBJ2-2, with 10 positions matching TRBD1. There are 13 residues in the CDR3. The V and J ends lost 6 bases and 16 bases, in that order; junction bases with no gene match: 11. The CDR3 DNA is TGTGCCAGCAGACCCGGACAGGGGGGGAAGCCGTTTTTT. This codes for CASRPGQGGKPFF.

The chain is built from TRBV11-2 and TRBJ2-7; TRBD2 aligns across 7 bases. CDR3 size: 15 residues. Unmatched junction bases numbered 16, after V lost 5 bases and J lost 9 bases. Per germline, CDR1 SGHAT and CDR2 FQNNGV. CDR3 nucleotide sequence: TGTGCCAGCAGCCTAAGGGGCGCGGGAGCTGCCGGGCAGTACTTC. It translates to CASSLRGAGAAGQYF.

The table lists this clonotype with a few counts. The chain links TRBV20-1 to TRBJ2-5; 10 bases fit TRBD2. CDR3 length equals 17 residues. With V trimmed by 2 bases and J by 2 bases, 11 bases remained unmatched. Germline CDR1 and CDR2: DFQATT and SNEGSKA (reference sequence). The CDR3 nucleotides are TGCAGTGCTAGACCCCCTAGCGGGAGAGAACTTCAAGAGACCCAGTACTTC. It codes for CSARPPSGRELQETQYF.

CDR3 bases: TGTGCCAGCAGCTCCGCGGCGGGGAGCTGGGACAATGAGCAGTTCTTC. This sequence encodes CASSSAAGSWDNEQFF. The genes are TRBV7-2 and TRBJ2-1; tentatively, D is TRBD2 (6 bases). Trimming removed 4 bases at V and 5 bases at J, with 18 bases between. The CDR3 consists of 16 residues. The germline V gene has CDR1 SGHTA and CDR2 FQGNSA.